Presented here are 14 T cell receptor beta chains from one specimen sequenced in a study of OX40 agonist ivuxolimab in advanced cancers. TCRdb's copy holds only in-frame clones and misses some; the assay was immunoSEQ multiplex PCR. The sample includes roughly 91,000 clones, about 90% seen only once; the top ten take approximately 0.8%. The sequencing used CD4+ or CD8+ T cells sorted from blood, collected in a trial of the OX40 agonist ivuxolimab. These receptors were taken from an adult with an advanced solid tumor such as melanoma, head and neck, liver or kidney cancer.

CDR3 in DNA: TGTGCCAGCAGCTTAGTCCAAGGGAATTCACCCCTCCACTTT. Translated, it gives CASSLVQGNSPLHF. The chain has TRBV7-9 and TRBJ1-6; no definite D call. The CDR3 has 14 amino acids. V lost 1 base and J lost 7, with 8 bases in between. Germline loops: CDR1 SEHNR, CDR2 FQNEAQ (reference sequence).

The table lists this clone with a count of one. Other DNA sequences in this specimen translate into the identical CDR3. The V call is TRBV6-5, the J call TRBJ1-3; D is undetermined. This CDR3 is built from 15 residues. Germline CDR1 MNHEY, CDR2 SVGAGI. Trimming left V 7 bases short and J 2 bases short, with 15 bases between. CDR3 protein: CASTPTGRPGNTIYF. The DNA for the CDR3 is TGTGCCAGCACCCCCACGGGGAGACCTGGAAACACCATATATTTT.

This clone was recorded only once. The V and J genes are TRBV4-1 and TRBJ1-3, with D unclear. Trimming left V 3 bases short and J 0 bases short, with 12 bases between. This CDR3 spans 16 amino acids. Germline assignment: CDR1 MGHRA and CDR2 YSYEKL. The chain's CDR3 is CASSQGGGGSGNTIYF. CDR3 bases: TGCGCCAGCAGCCAGGGAGGTGGTGGCTCTGGAAACACCATATATTTT.

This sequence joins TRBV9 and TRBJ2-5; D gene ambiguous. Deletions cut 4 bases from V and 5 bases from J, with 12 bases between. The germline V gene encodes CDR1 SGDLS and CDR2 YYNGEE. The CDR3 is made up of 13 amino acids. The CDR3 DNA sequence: TGTGCCAGCAGCCGAGATGGGTGGGAGACCCAGTACTTC. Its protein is CASSRDGWETQYF.

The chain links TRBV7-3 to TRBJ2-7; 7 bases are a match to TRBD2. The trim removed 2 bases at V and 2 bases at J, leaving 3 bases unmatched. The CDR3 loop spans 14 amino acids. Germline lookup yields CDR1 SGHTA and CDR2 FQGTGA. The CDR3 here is CASSLSRGAYEQYF. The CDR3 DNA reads TGTGCCAGCAGCTTATCACGGGGGGCCTACGAGCAGTACTTC.

CDR3 sequence: CASSWTDYDNSPLHF. Written as DNA, the CDR3 is TGTGCCAGCAGCTGGACCGACTATGATAATTCACCCCTCCACTTT. This chain joins TRBV11-3 and TRBJ1-6; D not certain. The germline V gene has CDR1 SGHNT and CDR2 YENEEA. The CDR3 runs 15 residues. V lost 4 bases and J 5 bases, leaving 12 bases between the germline ends.

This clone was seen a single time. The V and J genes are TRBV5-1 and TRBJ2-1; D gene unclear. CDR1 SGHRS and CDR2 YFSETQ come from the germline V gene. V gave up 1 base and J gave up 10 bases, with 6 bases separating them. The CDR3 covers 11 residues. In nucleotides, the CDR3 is TGCGCCAGCAGCTTGTCCAGAGAGCAGTTCTTC. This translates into CASSLSREQFF.

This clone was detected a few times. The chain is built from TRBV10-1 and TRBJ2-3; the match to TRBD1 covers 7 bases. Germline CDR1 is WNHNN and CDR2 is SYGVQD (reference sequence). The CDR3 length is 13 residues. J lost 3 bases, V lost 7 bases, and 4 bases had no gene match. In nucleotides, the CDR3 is TGCGCCAGCATCGGACAGGAAACAGATACGCAGTATTTT. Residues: CASIGQETDTQYF.

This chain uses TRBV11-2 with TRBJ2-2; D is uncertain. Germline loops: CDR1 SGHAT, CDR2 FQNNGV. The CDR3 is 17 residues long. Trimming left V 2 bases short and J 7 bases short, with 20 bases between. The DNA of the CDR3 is TGTGCCAGCAGCTTAACCGCGGTCGGCTCGTCTTACGGGGAGCTGTTTTTT. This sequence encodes CASSLTAVGSSYGELFF.

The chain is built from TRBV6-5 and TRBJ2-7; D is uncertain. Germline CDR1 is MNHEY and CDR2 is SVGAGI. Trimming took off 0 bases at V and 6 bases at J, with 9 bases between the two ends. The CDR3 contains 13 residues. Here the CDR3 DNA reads TGTGCCAGCAGTTACTCCCCAGGCTTCGAGCAGTACTTC. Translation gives CASSYSPGFEQYF.

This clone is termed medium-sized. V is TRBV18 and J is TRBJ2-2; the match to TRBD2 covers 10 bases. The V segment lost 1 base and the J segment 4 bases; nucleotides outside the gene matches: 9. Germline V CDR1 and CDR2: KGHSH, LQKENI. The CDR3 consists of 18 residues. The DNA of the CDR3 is TGTGCCAGCTCACCACGAATCAGCGGGGGGGCTGCCACCGGGGAGCTGTTTTTT. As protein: CASSPRISGGAATGELFF.

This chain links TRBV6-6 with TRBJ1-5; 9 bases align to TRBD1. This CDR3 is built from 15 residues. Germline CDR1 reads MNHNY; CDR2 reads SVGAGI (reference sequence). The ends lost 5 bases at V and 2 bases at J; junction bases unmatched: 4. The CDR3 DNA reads TGTGCCAGCAGTAGGACAGGGGAGCGCAATCAGCCCCAGCATTTT. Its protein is CASSRTGERNQPQHF.

In nucleotides, the CDR3 is TGCGCCAGCAGGAAACAGGGGGCCGGGGAGCTGTTTTTT. As protein: CASRKQGAGELFF. The genes are TRBV10-1 and TRBJ2-2; 8 positions match TRBD1. With 6 bases clipped from V and 6 bases from J, the junction kept 3 bases outside the gene matches. The length of the CDR3 is 13 residues. The V gene's germline CDR1 is WNHNN and CDR2 SYGVQD (reference sequence).

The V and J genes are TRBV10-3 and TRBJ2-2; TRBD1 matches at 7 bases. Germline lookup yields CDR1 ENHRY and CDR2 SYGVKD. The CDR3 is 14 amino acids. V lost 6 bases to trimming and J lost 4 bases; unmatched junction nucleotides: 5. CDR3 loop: CAIRGQGVTGELFF. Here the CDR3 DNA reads TGTGCCATCAGGGGGCAGGGGGTCACCGGGGAGCTGTTTTTT.